The subject of this entry is one T cell receptor (beta chain). The table came from immunoSEQ multiplex PCR; TCRdb's copy has only in-frame clones and leaves some out. In the table there are about 130,000 clones, roughly 79% of which are singletons. This specimen belongs to a study of blood T cell repertoires in COVID-19. V was clipped by 0 bases and J by 6 bases, with 17 bases between them. CDR1 MNHEY and CDR2 SVGAGI come from the germline V gene. This CDR3 is 16 amino acids long. J is TRBJ2-5 and V is TRBV6-5; maybe TRBD2 (7 bases). This clonotype originated in a human donor in a cohort sampled during active COVID-19. Sample: peripheral blood. In DNA, the CDR3 is TGTGCCAGCAGTTACTCGACTTGGGGGGGCCCTCAGACCCAGTACTTC. As protein: CASSYSTWGGPQTQYF.